In its sample, the clone carrying this TCR beta chain was seen a few times. Its antigen is undetermined. This entry comes from a study of T cells in Graves' hyperthyroidism and ophthalmopathy. Overall study results and limits: Most clonotypes that expanded in the thyroid above 0.001 also showed up in blood.

The CDR3 runs to 14 residues. Germline assignment: CDR1 DFQATT and CDR2 SNEGSKA (reference sequence). Losses at the gene ends were 5 bases for V and 3 bases for J; bases not matched to a gene: 7. It was RNA transcripts that yielded the amplified TCR beta CDR3 regions. In the first-round RT-PCR of the TCR CDR3, the HTBI primer set was used. TCRdb itself ran the multiplex PCR reads through MiXCR, one entry per CDR3 protein. The table has about 560,000 distinct CDR3 sequences, approximately 15% seen once. The chain combines TRBV20-1 with TRBJ2-7; 10 bases match TRBD2. The source is a woman between 18 and 29 years old with Graves' hyperthyroidism. Sequenced material: blood. The CDR3 sequence: CSASGTSAYYEQYF. The DNA for the CDR3 is TGCAGTGCTTCCGGGACTAGCGCTTACTACGAGCAGTACTTC.